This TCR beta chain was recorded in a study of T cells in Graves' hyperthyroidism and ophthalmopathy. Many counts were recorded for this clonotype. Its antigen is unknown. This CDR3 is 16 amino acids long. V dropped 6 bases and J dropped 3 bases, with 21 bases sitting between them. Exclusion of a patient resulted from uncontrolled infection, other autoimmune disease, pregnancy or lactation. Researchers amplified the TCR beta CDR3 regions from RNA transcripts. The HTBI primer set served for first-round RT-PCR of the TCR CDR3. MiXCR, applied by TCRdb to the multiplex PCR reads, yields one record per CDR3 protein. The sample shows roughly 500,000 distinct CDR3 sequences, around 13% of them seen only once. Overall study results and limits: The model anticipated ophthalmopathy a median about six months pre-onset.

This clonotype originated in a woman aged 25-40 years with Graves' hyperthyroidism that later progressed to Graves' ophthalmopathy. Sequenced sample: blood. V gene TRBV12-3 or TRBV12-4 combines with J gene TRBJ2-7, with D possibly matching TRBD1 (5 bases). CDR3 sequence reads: CASSSIDSSPYYEQYF. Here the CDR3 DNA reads TGTGCCAGCAGCTCAATCGACAGCTCACCCTACTACGAGCAGTACTTC.